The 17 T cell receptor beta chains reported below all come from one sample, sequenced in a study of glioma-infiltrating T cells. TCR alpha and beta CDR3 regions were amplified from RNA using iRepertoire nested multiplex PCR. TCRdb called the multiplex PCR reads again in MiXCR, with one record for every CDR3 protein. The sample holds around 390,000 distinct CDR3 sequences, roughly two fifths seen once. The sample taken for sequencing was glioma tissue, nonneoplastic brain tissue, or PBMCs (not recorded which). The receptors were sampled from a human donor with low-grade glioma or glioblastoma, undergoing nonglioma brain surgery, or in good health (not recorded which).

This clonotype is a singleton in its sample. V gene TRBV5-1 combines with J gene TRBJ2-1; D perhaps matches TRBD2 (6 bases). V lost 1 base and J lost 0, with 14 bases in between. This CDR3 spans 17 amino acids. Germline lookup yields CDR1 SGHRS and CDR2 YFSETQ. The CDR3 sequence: CASSLTLTRSSYNEQFF. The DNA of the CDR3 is TGCGCCAGCAGCTTGACACTGACTAGGAGCTCCTACAATGAGCAGTTCTTC. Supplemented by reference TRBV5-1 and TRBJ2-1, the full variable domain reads KAGVTQTPRYLIKTRGQQVTLSCSPISGHRSVSWYQQTPGQGLQFLFEYFSETQRNKGNFPGRFSGRQFSNSRSEMNVSTLELGDSALYLCASSLTLTRSSYNEQFFGPGTRLTVL.

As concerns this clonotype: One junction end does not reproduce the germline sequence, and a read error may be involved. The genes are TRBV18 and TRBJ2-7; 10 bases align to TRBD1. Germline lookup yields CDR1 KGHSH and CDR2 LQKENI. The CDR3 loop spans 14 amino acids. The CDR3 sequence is CASSLGTGDYERYF. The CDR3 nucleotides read TGTGCCAGCTCACTAGGGACAGGGGACTACGAGCGGTACTTC.

This CDR3 is CASSLGPTGGSQPQHF. Here the CDR3 DNA reads TGTGCCAGCAGCCTAGGTCCGACAGGGGGAAGTCAGCCCCAGCATTTT. The chain has TRBV7-2 and TRBJ1-5, with TRBD1 identical over 9 bases. CDR3 size: 16 residues. The ends lost 5 bases at V and 6 bases at J; junction bases unmatched: 11. CDR1 and CDR2 (germline): SGHTA, FQGNSA.

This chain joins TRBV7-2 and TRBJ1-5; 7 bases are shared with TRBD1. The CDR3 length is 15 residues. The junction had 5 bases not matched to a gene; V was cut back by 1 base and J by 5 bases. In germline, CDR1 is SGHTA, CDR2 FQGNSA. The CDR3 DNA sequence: TGTGCCAGCAGCTTAGAAGGGGGCGCGGATCAGCCCCAGCATTTT. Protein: CASSLEGGADQPQHF.

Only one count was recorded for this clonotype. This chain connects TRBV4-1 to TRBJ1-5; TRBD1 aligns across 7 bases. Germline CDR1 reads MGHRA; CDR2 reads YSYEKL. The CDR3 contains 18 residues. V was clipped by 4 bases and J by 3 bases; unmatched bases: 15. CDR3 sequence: CASSRDLVLGTDNQPQHF. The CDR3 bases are TGCGCCAGCAGCCGAGATCTTGTTCTTGGGACAGACAATCAGCCCCAGCATTTT.

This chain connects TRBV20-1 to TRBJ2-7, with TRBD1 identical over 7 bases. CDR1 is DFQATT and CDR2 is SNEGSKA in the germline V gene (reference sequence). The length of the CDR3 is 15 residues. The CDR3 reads CSVEDGTGDSYEQYF. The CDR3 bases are TGCAGCGTTGAAGATGGAACAGGGGACTCCTACGAGCAGTACTTC.

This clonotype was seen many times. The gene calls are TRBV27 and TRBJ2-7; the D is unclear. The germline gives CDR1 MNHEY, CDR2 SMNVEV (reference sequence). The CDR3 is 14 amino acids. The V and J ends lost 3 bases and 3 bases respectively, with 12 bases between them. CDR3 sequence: CASSLGYGDYEQYF. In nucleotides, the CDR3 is TGTGCCAGCAGTTTGGGGTATGGGGACTACGAGCAGTACTTC.

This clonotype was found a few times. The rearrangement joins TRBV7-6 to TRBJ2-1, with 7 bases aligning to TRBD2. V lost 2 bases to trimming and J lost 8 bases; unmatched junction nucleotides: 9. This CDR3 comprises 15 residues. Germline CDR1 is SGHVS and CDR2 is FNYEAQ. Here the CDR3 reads CASSLLAGVMDEQFF. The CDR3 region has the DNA TGTGCCAGCAGCTTATTGGCGGGAGTTATGGATGAGCAGTTCTTC. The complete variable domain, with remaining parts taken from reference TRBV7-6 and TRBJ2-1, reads GAGVSQSPRYKVTKRGQDVALRCDPISGHVSLYWYRQALGQGPEFLTYFNYEAQQDKSGLPNDRFSAERPEGSISTLTIQRTEQRDSAMYRCASSLLAGVMDEQFFGPGTRLTVL.

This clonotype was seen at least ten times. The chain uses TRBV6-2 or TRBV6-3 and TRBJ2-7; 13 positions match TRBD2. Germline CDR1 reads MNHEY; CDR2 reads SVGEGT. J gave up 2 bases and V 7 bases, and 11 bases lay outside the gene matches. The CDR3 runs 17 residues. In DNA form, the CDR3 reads TGTGCCAGCACCCCGGGACTAGCGGGATCCGGGCCCTACGAGCAGTACTTC. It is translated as CASTPGLAGSGPYEQYF.

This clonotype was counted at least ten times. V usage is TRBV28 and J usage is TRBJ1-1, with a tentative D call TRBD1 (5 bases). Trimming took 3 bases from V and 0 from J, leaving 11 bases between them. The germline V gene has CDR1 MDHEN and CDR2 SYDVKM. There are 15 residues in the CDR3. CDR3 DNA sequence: TGTGCCAGCAGTTTTCGGGGACCCTTGAACACTGAAGCTTTCTTT. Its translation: CASSFRGPLNTEAFF.

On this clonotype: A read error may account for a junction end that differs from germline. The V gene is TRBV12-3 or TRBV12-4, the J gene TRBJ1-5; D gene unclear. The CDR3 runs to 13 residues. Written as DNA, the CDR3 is TGTGCCAGCAGTCGGGAGTACAATCAGCCCCAGCGTTTT. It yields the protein CASSREYNQPQRF.

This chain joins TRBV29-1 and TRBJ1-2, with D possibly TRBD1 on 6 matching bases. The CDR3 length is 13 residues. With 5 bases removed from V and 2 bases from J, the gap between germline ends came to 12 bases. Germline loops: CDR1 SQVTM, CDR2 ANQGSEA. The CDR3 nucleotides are TGCAGCGTTCCGGGGGCGGCCAACTATGGCTACACCTTC. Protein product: CSVPGAANYGYTF.

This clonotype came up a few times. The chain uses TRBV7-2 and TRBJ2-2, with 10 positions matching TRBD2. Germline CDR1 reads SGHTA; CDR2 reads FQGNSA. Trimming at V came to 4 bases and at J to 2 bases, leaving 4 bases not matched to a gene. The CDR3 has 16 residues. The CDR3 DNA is TGTGCCAGCAGCTATACTAGCGGGGTAAACACCGGGGAGCTGTTTTTT. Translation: CASSYTSGVNTGELFF.

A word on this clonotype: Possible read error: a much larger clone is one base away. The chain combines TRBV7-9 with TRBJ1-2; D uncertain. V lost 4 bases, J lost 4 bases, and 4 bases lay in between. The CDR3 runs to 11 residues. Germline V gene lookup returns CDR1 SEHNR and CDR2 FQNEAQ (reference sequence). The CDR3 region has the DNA TGTGCCAGCAGCTCCATCTATGGCTACACCTTC. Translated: CASSSIYGYTF.

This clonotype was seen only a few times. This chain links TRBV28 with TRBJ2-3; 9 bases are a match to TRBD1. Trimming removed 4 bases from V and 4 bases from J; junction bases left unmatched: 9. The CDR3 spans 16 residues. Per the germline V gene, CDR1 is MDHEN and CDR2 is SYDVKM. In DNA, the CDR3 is TGTGCCAGCAGTTCCATAGGACAGGGGCCCCCAGATACGCAGTATTTT. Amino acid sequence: CASSSIGQGPPDTQYF. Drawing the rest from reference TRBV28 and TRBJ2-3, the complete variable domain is DVKVTQSSRYLVKRTGEKVFLECVQDMDHENMFWYRQDPGLGLRLIYFSYDVKMKEKGDIPEGYSVSREKKERFSLILESASTNQTSMYLCASSSIGQGPPDTQYFGPGTRLTVL.

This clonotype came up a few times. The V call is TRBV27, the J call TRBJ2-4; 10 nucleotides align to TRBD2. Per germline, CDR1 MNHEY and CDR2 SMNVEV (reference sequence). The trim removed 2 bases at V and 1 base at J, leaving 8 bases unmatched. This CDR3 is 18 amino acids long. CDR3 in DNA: TGTGCCAGCAGTTTACGGCCTAGCGGGAGTTGGGCCAAAAACATTCAGTACTTC. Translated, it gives CASSLRPSGSWAKNIQYF.

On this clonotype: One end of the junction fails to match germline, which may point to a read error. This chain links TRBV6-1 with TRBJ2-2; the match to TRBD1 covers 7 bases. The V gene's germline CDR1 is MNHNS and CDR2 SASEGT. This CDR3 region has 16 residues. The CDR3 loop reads CASSPGTAAKTGELFF. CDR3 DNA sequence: TGTGCCAGCAGTCCAGGGACAGCAGCGAAAACCGGGGAGCTGTTTTTT.